The clone carrying this TCR beta chain was observed many times. The antigen is unknown. A second PCR of roughly 7 to 11 cycles used a sample-barcoded 5' primer and a J-beta primer mix. A single record per CDR3 protein comes from TCRdb applying MiXCR to the 5' RACE reads. The sample records roughly 900,000 distinct CDR3 sequences, around 26% being singletons. This record belongs to a study of blood T cells in healthy people across ages. Overall study results and limits: More naive CD4+ cells and higher diversity marked long-lived donors relative to aged donors.

V lost 6 bases, J lost 6 bases, and 5 bases stayed unmatched. The CDR3 extends over 13 amino acids. Germline loops: CDR1 SGHTA, CDR2 FQGNSA. The sample comprised blood. This TCR was sampled from a woman over 75 in good health. The chain links TRBV7-2 to TRBJ1-2, with TRBD1 matching 9 bases. In DNA form, the CDR3 reads TGTGCCAGCAGTCCCACAGGGGGCAATGGCTACACCTTC. Translation gives CASSPTGGNGYTF.